This TCR beta chain derives from a study of graft-versus-host responses after intestinal transplantation. Whole-study results and caveats: Marrow from the recipient contained GvH clones, some of which had appeared first in ileum or blood. Individuals carrying graft-donor T cell macrochimerism showed high graft-versus-host to host-versus-graft clonal ratios in allografts.

As to this clone: The antigen is unknown.

TCRdb's table, derived via immunoSEQ multiplex PCR, lists solely in-frame clones and lacks some. In the table there are some 39,000 clones, about 95% of which are singletons. The CDR3 runs to 14 residues. V dropped 0 bases and J dropped 0 bases, with 7 bases sitting between them. The germline V gene has CDR1 SGHDT and CDR2 YYEEEE. The V gene is TRBV5-6, the J gene TRBJ2-7; D remains ambiguous. Sequenced material: unstimulated CD8+ T cells sorted from spleen or lymph node cells, taken before transplant. This receptor was identified in a human donor who was the organ donor for an intestinal transplant. CDR3: CASSLVSSSYEQYF. Here the CDR3 DNA reads TGTGCCAGCAGCTTGGTCAGTAGCTCCTACGAGCAGTACTTC. The full variable domain, rest sourced from reference TRBV5-6 and TRBJ2-7, is DAGVTQSPTHLIKTRGQQVTLRCSPKSGHDTVSWYQQALGQGPQFIFQYYEEEERQRGNFPDRFSGHQFPNYSSELNVNALLLGDSALYLCASSLVSSSYEQYFGPGTRLTVT.